One T cell receptor beta chain is described in this entry. Its target is unknown. TCRdb independently ran MiXCR on the RT-PCR reads; one entry per CDR3 protein. This table has around 900 distinct CDR3 sequences, 80% to 85% appearing once. The record originates from a study of yellow fever vaccine responses in identical twins. Study results and caveats: Twins' T cell vaccine responses reportedly looked partly convergent, partly personalized.

This receptor was taken from a woman younger than 35 who received the yellow fever vaccine. Source: T cells from blood (PBMCs), unsorted or a sorted subset (not recorded which), taken before or after yellow fever vaccination (not recorded which).

This CDR3 is CASEPGQGLGFQYF. The CDR3 nucleotides read TGTGCCAGTGAGCCGGGACAGGGGCTAGGTTTTCAGTACTTC. The gene calls are TRBV13 and TRBJ2-4; TRBD1 matches at 10 bases. The CDR3 loop spans 14 amino acids. Germline loops: CDR1 PRHDT, CDR2 FYEKMQ (reference sequence). The V and J ends lost 9 bases and 11 bases, in that order; junction bases with no gene match: 13.